Below, 13 T cell receptor beta chains from the same sample are listed, as sequenced in a study of blood T cells in healthy people across ages (dated by TCRdb to 2015 to 2017). The library was made by 5' RACE. Sequencing was performed on an Illumina HiSeq 2500. A second 7 to 11 cycle PCR used a sample-barcoded 5' primer and a J-beta primer mix. Using fastp at Q25 and MiXCR, TCRdb reprocessed the public reads and kept productive beta chains. When rows share a CDR3 protein, they turn into one entry using the most common DNA and genes. The sample table lists 750,000 to 950,000 distinct CDR3 sequences, around 29% of them with a count of one. The ten largest clones capture roughly 10% of the sample. The data were also submitted as part of a second study, on T cells of mothers and their children.

The sample was blood. These receptors all stem from a woman in her forties in good health.

In its sample, this clonotype was seen a few times. This chain joins TRBV7-2 and TRBJ2-1, with a possible D match to TRBD2 (7 bases). The CDR3 is 16 amino acids. Germline assignment: CDR1 SGHTA and CDR2 FQGNSA. V was clipped by 3 bases and J by 0 bases, with 12 bases between them. The CDR3 nucleotides read TGTGCCAGCAGCTTTCGAGGGGGGGGCTCCTACAATGAGCAGTTCTTC. It translates to CASSFRGGGSYNEQFF. The entire variable domain, with the rest obtained from reference TRBV7-2 and TRBJ2-1, is as follows: GAGVSQSPSNKVTEKGKDVELRCDPISGHTALYWYRQSLGQGLEFLIYFQGNSAPDKSGLPSDRFSAERTGGSVSTLTIQRTQQEDSAVYLCASSFRGGGSYNEQFFGPGTRLTVL.

V is TRBV2 and J is TRBJ1-2; no firm D call. CDR1 is SNHLY, CDR2 FYNNEI, per germline. V lost 8 bases, J lost 0 bases, and 16 bases lay in between. The CDR3 loop spans 15 amino acids. The CDR3 spells CASSVPLLSNYGYTF. As DNA, the CDR3 is TGTGCCAGCTCGGTTCCGCTACTATCTAACTATGGCTACACCTTC.

Details on this clonotype: With a much larger clone just one base away, this may be a read error. The rearrangement joins TRBV4-1 to TRBJ2-4; a weak D match, TRBD2 (5 bases). This CDR3 is 13 amino acids long. CDR1 and CDR2 (germline): MGHRA, YSYEKL. Trimming removed 2 bases from V and 13 bases from J, with 15 bases in between. In nucleotides, the CDR3 is TGCGCCAGCAGCCAAATGGACTCGGGCGGGCAGTACTTC. The encoded protein is CASSQMDSGGQYF.

Regarding this clonotype: The CDR3 does not end in the conserved phenylalanine or tryptophan, so this is likely a read error. The chain has TRBV20-1 and TRBJ2-7; unclear D gene. Deletions cut 3 bases from V and 3 bases from J, with 6 bases between. The V gene's germline CDR1 is DFQATT and CDR2 SNEGSKA (reference sequence). This CDR3 is 11 amino acids long. CDR3 region: CSASLDYEQYY. In nucleotides, the CDR3 is TGCAGTGCTAGTTTGGACTACGAGCAGTACTAC.

The gene calls are TRBV20-1 and TRBJ1-1, with 10 positions matching TRBD1. V dropped 3 bases and J dropped 10; count of bases not matched to a gene: 8. The CDR3 length is 13 residues. CDR1 is DFQATT and CDR2 is SNEGSKA in the germline V gene (reference sequence). CDR3 in DNA: TGCAGTGCTAGGGGACAGGGGCTGACGGGAGCTTTCTTT. Translation gives CSARGQGLTGAFF.

This chain joins TRBV5-1 and TRBJ2-2; 7 bases map to TRBD1. The CDR3 runs 13 residues. Trimming at V came to 4 bases and at J to 3 bases, leaving 0 bases not matched to a gene. Germline V gives CDR1 SGHRS, CDR2 YFSETQ. DNA of the CDR3: TGCGCCAGCAGCGGACAGGACACCGGGGAGCTGTTTTTT. Translated: CASSGQDTGELFF.

The genes are TRBV9 and TRBJ1-2, with a weak D call TRBD1 (6 bases). The germline V and J ends were trimmed by 3 bases and 1 base, with 16 bases remaining between them. The CDR3 consists of 16 residues. The germline V gene has CDR1 SGDLS and CDR2 YYNGEE. The DNA of the CDR3 is TGTGCCAGCAGCGACCCGAGGGGGGGGCATAACTATGGCTACACCTTC. The encoded protein is CASSDPRGGHNYGYTF.

The chain links TRBV28 to TRBJ1-5; D remains ambiguous. This CDR3 is built from 14 residues. Germline-derived CDR1 and CDR2 are MDHEN and SYDVKM. V shed 6 bases and J shed 0 bases, with 9 bases lying between them. This CDR3 is CASRVKYSNQPQHF. For the CDR3, the DNA is TGTGCCAGCAGGGTGAAGTATAGCAATCAGCCCCAGCATTTT.

The J gene is TRBJ1-1, the V gene TRBV15; 12 nucleotides agree with TRBD1. V shed 2 bases, J shed 8 bases, and the junction held 6 bases outside the gene matches. Germline CDR1 LNHNV, CDR2 YYDKDF (reference sequence). This CDR3 has 15 amino acids. In DNA form, the CDR3 reads TGTGCCACCAGCAGATACGGGACAGGGGGCGCCGAAGCTTTCTTT. Its translation is CATSRYGTGGAEAFF.

This clonotype has just a few counts. The chain combines TRBV5-1 with TRBJ2-5; perhaps D is TRBD1 or TRBD2 (5 bases each). V was clipped by 4 bases and J by 5 bases, with 12 bases between them. The CDR3 loop spans 13 amino acids. Germline V CDR1 and CDR2: SGHRS, YFSETQ. The CDR3 bases are TGCGCCAGCAGCCCTCACTGGGGGGAGACCCAGTACTTC. As protein: CASSPHWGETQYF.

This clonotype has just a few counts. The rearrangement uses TRBV6-2 or TRBV6-3 and TRBJ1-6, with D uncertain. With 8 bases removed from V and 9 bases from J, the gap between germline ends came to 11 bases. From germline, CDR1 is MNHEY and CDR2 SVGEGT. This CDR3 is 12 amino acids long. The CDR3 DNA is TGTGCCAGCCGGGAGTCAAGTTCACCCCTCCACTTT. Translation gives CASRESSSPLHF.

There are a few counts of this clonotype. This rearrangement joins TRBV2 to TRBJ2-7, with a tentative D call TRBD2 (7 bases). CDR1 SNHLY and CDR2 FYNNEI come from the germline V gene. The CDR3 is made up of 17 amino acids. Trimming removed 0 bases from V and 2 bases from J, with 17 bases in between. CDR3 region: CASSEAGGRTRAYEQYF. The CDR3 DNA sequence: TGTGCCAGCAGTGAAGCGGGGGGGCGGACAAGGGCCTACGAGCAGTACTTC.

This clonotype was detected many times. The chain is built from TRBV11-3 and TRBJ2-5; the D is unclear. Trimming left V 1 base short and J 1 base short, with 13 bases between. This CDR3 comprises 16 residues. The germline V gene encodes CDR1 SGHNT and CDR2 YENEEA. The CDR3: CASSLGRRGIQETQYF. Here the CDR3 DNA reads TGTGCCAGCAGCTTAGGTCGCAGAGGCATCCAAGAGACCCAGTACTTC.